This T cell receptor beta chain was sequenced during a study of technical replicates of blood from several donors. Using immunoSEQ multiplex PCR, the repertoire was profiled, and TCRdb retains in-frame clones only, with some absent. In the table there are about 70,000 clones, approximately 96% of which are singletons. There are 10 residues in the CDR3. The V and J ends lost 8 bases and 4 bases respectively, with 3 bases between them. Germline V gene sequence: CDR1 SNHLY, CDR2 FYNNEI. V gene TRBV2 combines with J gene TRBJ2-1; D gene uncertain. Source material: T cells isolated from PBMCs. This sequence was found in a human donor in good health. CDR3 coding DNA: TGTGCCAGCCAATACAATGAGCAGTTCTTC. Translating it yields CASQYNEQFF. Filled out from reference TRBV2 and TRBJ2-1, the complete variable domain reads EPEVTQTPSHQVTQMGQEVILRCVPISNHLYFYWYRQILGQKVEFLVSFYNNEISEKSEIFDDQFSVERPDGSNFTLKIRSTKLEDSAMYFCASQYNEQFFGPGTRLTVL.